These 2 T cell receptor beta chains share one sample of origin, sequenced in a study of CD4+ T cells in melanoma. The table came from immunoSEQ multiplex PCR; TCRdb's copy has only in-frame clones and leaves some out. Among around 100,000 clones, approximately 92% were seen once, and the ten largest hold 3% to 4%. Sequencing was done on a sample of peripheral blood. The source is a human donor with melanoma.

The genes are TRBV28 and TRBJ1-2; TRBD1 aligns across 7 bases. V trimming: 7 bases; J trimming: 8 bases; junction bases outside the gene matches: 10. This CDR3 is built from 13 residues. The germline gives CDR1 MDHEN, CDR2 SYDVKM. The CDR3 spells CASMEGAHRGYTF. CDR3 DNA: TGTGCCAGCATGGAGGGGGCGCATAGGGGCTACACCTTC.

The chain recombines TRBV30 with TRBJ1-2, with 11 positions matching TRBD1. The germline CDR1 and CDR2 sequences are GTSNPN and SVGIG (reference sequence). This CDR3 is 13 amino acids long. The trim removed 5 bases at V and 4 bases at J, leaving 3 bases unmatched. The CDR3 bases are TGTGCCTGGGGGGACAGGGGGGCCTATGGCTACACCTTC. This codes for CAWGDRGAYGYTF.